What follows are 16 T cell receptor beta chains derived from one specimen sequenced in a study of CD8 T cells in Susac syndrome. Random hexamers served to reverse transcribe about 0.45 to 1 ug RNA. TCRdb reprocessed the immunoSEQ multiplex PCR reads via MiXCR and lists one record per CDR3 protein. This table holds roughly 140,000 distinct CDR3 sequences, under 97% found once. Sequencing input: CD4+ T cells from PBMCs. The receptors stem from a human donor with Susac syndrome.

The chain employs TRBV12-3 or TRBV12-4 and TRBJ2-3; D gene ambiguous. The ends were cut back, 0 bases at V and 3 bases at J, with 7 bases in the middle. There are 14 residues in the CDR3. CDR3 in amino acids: CASSLALRTDTQYF. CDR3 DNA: TGTGCCAGCAGTTTAGCTTTACGTACAGATACGCAGTATTTT.

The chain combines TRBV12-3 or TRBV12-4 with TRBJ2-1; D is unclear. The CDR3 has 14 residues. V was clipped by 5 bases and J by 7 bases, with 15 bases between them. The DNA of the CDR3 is TGTGCCAGCAGTCTCTCCTCCCTAGTAAATGAGCAGTTCTTC. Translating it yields CASSLSSLVNEQFF.

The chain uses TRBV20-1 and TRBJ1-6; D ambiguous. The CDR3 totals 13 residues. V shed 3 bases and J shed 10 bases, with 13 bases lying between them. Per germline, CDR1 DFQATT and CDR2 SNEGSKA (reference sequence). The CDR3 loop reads CSASDGSSSPLHF. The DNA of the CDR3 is TGCAGTGCTAGTGACGGGAGTTCGTCACCCCTCCACTTT.

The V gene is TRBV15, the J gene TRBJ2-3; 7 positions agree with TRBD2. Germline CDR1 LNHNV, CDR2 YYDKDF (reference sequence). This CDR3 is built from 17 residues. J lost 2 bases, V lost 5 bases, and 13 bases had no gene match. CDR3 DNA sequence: TGTGCCACCAGCCGAGGATTGTTAGCGGGCACCACAGATACGCAGTATTTT. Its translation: CATSRGLLAGTTDTQYF.

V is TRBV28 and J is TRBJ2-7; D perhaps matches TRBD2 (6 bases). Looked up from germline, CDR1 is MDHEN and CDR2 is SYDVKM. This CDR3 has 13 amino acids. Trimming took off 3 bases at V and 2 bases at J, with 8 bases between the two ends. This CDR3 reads CASSLGLTYEQYF. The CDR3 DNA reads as TGTGCCAGCAGTTTGGGACTTACCTACGAGCAGTACTTC.

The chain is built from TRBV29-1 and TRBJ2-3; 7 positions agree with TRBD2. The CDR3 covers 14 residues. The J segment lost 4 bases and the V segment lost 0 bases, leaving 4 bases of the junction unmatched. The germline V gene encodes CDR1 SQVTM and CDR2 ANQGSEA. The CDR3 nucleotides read TGCAGCGTTGAAGAGGGAGGGCCCCCAGATACGCAGTATTTT. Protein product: CSVEEGGPPDTQYF.

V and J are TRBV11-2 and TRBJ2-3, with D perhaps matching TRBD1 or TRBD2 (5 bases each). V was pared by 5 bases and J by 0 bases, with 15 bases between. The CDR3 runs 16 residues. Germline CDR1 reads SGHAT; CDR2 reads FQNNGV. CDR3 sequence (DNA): TGTGCCAGCAGCACCGGGACCTACCCTAGCACAGATACGCAGTATTTT. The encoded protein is CASSTGTYPSTDTQYF.

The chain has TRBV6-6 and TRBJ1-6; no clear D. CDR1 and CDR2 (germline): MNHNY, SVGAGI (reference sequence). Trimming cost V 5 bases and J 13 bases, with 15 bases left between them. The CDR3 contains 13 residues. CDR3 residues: CASSQDGTDPLHF. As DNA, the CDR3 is TGTGCCAGCAGTCAAGACGGAACTGACCCCCTCCACTTT.

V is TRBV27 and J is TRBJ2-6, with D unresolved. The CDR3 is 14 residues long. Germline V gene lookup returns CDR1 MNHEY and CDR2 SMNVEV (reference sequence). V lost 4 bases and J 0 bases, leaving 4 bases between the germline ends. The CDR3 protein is CASSYLSGANVLTF. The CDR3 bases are TGTGCCAGCAGTTACCTCTCTGGGGCCAACGTCCTGACTTTC.

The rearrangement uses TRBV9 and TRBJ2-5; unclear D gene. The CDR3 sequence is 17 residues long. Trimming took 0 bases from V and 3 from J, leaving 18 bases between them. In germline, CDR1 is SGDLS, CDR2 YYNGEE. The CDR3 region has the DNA TGTGCCAGCAGCGTAGGAGCTGTGACAAGTGGCGAAGAGACCCAGTACTTC. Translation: CASSVGAVTSGEETQYF.

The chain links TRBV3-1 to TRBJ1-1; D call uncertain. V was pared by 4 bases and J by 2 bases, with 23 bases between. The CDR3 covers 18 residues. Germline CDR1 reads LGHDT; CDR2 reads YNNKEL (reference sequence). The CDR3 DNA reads TGTGCCAGCAGCCGAAAGATTCACCGATTCCCGACAAACACTGAAGCTTTCTTT. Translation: CASSRKIHRFPTNTEAFF.

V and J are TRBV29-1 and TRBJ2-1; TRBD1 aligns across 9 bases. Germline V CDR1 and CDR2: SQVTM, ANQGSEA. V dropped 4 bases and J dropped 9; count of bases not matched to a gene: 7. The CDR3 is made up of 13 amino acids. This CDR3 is CSVVRDRVTEQFF. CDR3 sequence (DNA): TGCAGCGTTGTCAGGGACAGGGTGACTGAGCAGTTCTTC.

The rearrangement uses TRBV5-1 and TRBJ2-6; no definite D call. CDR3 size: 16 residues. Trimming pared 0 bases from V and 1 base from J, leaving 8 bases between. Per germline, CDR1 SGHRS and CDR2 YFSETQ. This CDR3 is CASSLAVVSGANVLTF. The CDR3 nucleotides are TGCGCCAGCAGCTTGGCCGTTGTTTCTGGGGCCAACGTCCTGACTTTC.

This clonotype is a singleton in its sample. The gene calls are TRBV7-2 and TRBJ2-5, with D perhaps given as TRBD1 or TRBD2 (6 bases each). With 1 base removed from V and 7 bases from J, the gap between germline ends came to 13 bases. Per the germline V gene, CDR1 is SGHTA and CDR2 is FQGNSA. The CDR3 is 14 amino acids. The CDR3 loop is CASSLDMKGGTQYF. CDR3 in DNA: TGTGCCAGCAGCTTAGATATGAAGGGGGGGACCCAGTACTTC.

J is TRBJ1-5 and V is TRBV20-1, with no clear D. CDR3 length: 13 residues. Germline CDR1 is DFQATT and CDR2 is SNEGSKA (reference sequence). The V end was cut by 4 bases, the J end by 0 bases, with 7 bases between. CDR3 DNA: TGCAGTGCTAAAGGAAGTAGCAATCAGCCCCAGCATTTT. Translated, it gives CSAKGSSNQPQHF.

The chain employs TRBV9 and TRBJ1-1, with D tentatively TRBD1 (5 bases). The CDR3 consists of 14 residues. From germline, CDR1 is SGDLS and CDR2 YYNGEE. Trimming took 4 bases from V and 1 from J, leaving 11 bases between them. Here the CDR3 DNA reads TGTGCCAGCAGCCTAGGGACGGGGAACACTGAAGCTTTCTTT. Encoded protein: CASSLGTGNTEAFF. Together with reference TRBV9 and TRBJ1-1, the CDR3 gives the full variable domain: DSGVTQTPKHLITATGQRVTLRCSPRSGDLSVYWYQQSLDQGLQFLIQYYNGEERAKGNILERFSAQQFPDLHSELNLSSLELGDSALYFCASSLGTGNTEAFFGQGTRLTVV.